The clone carrying this T cell receptor (beta chain) was seen a few times. Its antigen is still unknown. This sample is part of a study of blood T cells in healthy people across ages. It was with a sample-barcoded 5' primer and a J-beta primer mix that a second PCR of roughly 7 to 11 cycles was run. TCRdb passed the 5' RACE reads through MiXCR, listing each CDR3 protein once. Found here are roughly 800,000 distinct CDR3 sequences, 35% to 40% of them singletons; the top ten hold over 10%. V dropped 6 bases and J dropped 1; count of bases not matched to a gene: 8. CDR3 length: 15 amino acids. Germline assignment: CDR1 SNHLY and CDR2 FYNNEI. Broader study findings: Older age went with lower TCR beta diversity per million T cells, in a roughly linear way.

Total RNA, at least 5 micrograms per sample, was extracted from PBMCs. The chain carries TRBV2 and TRBJ2-7, with 8 bases lining up with TRBD1. Sequenced sample: blood. The TCR was taken from a man younger than 35 in good health. The CDR3 coding sequence is TGTGCCAGCAGAAAGCCGGGACAGGAGTCCTACGAGCAGTACTTC. Its protein is CASRKPGQESYEQYF.